The 12 T cell receptor beta chains reported below all come from one sample, sequenced in a study of blood T cell repertoires in COVID-19. Profiled with immunoSEQ multiplex PCR; TCRdb holds only in-frame clones, not every one. Among fewer than 350,000 clones listed, roughly 90% were seen once. Sequenced sample: PBMCs or T cells enriched from blood (not recorded which). The receptor source for this set is a woman aged 40 to 50 who had recovered from COVID-19.

The V gene is TRBV6-6, the J gene TRBJ2-7, with 11 bases that match TRBD2. The V and J ends lost 5 bases and 1 base, in that order; junction bases with no gene match: 4. The CDR3 runs 15 residues. Germline CDR1 MNHNY, CDR2 SVGAGI (reference sequence). CDR3 sequence reads: CASSTSGSRSYEQYF. Here the CDR3 DNA reads TGTGCCAGCAGTACTAGCGGGAGTAGGTCCTACGAGCAGTACTTC.

This chain links TRBV6-5 with TRBJ1-2; 8 bases line up with TRBD1. Germline loops: CDR1 MNHEY, CDR2 SVGAGI. CDR3 length: 15 residues. Trimming removed 6 bases from V and 8 bases from J; junction bases left unmatched: 14. The CDR3 reads CASSLSDRTGWGYTF. CDR3 nucleotide sequence: TGTGCCAGCAGCTTATCTGATAGGACAGGGTGGGGCTACACCTTC.

The chain carries TRBV5-1 and TRBJ2-1; tentatively, D is TRBD1 (6 bases). Germline lookup yields CDR1 SGHRS and CDR2 YFSETQ. CDR3 length equals 14 residues. V was pared by 2 bases and J by 4 bases, with 10 bases between. This CDR3 reads CASSLGGPYNEQFF. The CDR3 DNA reads TGCGCCAGCAGCTTAGGGGGACCTTACAATGAGCAGTTCTTC.

The chain couples TRBV2 to TRBJ2-3; D may be TRBD2 (5 bases). Germline V gene data show CDR1 as SNHLY and CDR2 as FYNNEI. V lost 6 bases and J 5 bases, leaving 15 bases between the germline ends. The CDR3 consists of 14 residues. Written as DNA, the CDR3 is TGTGCCAGCAGGCGGCGGGTGCTAGAAGATACGCAGTATTTT. Translating gives CASRRRVLEDTQYF.

CDR3 coding DNA: TGTGCCAGCAGCTTGGGGGCGACAAGTAGCACTGAAGCTTTCTTT. It codes for CASSLGATSSTEAFF. This chain joins TRBV5-4 and TRBJ1-1; D gene unclear. This CDR3 spans 15 amino acids. CDR1 is SGHNT and CDR2 is YYREEE in the germline V gene (reference sequence). V was shortened by 0 bases and J by 4 bases, with 13 bases between the two germline ends.

This chain links TRBV5-1 with TRBJ2-7, with D possibly matching TRBD1 (6 bases). Germline V gene data show CDR1 as SGHRS and CDR2 as YFSETQ. The ends were cut back, 0 bases at V and 2 bases at J, with 21 bases in the middle. This CDR3 contains 18 residues. CDR3 region: CASSLGSNTGLLTYEQYF. CDR3 DNA: TGCGCCAGCAGCTTGGGTAGCAATACAGGGCTACTTACCTACGAGCAGTACTTC.

The CDR3 sequence is CASSLAGTAANEKLFF. The CDR3 DNA is TGTGCCAGCAGCTTAGCTGGCACGGCGGCTAATGAAAAACTGTTTTTT. This chain joins TRBV7-8 and TRBJ1-4; D is ambiguous. Germline values: CDR1 SGHVS, CDR2 FQNEAQ. Trimming pared 0 bases from V and 3 bases from J, leaving 11 bases between. This CDR3 has 16 residues.

This CDR3 reads CASSPLGVSTDTQYF. DNA for the CDR3: TGTGCCAGCAGCCCCCTCGGGGTGAGCACAGATACGCAGTATTTT. The rearrangement links TRBV14 to TRBJ2-3; D possibly corresponds to TRBD2 (5 bases). The CDR3 length is 15 residues. Germline V gives CDR1 SGHDN, CDR2 FVKESK. V gave up 4 bases and J gave up 0 bases, with 11 bases separating them.

The genes are TRBV5-1 and TRBJ2-7; tentatively, D is TRBD2 (5 bases). Trimming took 0 bases from V and 4 from J, leaving 26 bases between them. CDR3 length: 19 residues. Looked up from germline, CDR1 is SGHRS and CDR2 is YFSETQ. This CDR3 is CASSLAPVSRAGISYEQYF. The CDR3 region has the DNA TGCGCCAGCAGCTTGGCCCCGGTGTCTAGGGCCGGGATAAGTTACGAGCAGTACTTC.

The rearrangement joins TRBV5-1 to TRBJ1-2; D possibly corresponds to TRBD1 (6 bases). The germline gives CDR1 SGHRS, CDR2 YFSETQ. This CDR3 contains 15 residues. The germline V and J ends were trimmed by 4 bases and 6 bases, with 19 bases remaining between them. Written as DNA, the CDR3 is TGCGCCAGCAGCACAATTCCGGGGCAGGGGAATGGCTACACCTTC. It is translated as CASSTIPGQGNGYTF. The full variable domain, completed using reference TRBV5-1 and TRBJ1-2, is KAGVTQTPRYLIKTRGQQVTLSCSPISGHRSVSWYQQTPGQGLQFLFEYFSETQRNKGNFPGRFSGRQFSNSRSEMNVSTLELGDSALYLCASSTIPGQGNGYTFGSGTRLTVV.

The CDR3 reads CASSLDSHEKLFF. DNA for the CDR3: TGTGCCAGCAGCTTAGACAGTCATGAAAAACTGTTTTTT. The chain links TRBV7-9 to TRBJ1-4; D is unresolved. CDR1 is SEHNR and CDR2 is FQNEAQ in the germline V gene (reference sequence). The CDR3 runs to 13 residues. The V end lost 1 base, the J end lost 6 bases, and 6 bases lay between the germline ends.

This clone was detected only a few times. V usage is TRBV18 and J usage is TRBJ1-1; no reliable D call. CDR1 KGHSH and CDR2 LQKENI come from the germline V gene. Trimming cost V 0 bases and J 3 bases, with 5 bases left between them. CDR3 size: 13 residues. The CDR3 loop reads CASSPPAYTEAFF. The DNA for the CDR3 is TGTGCCAGCTCACCACCAGCGTACACTGAAGCTTTCTTT.